Following are 9 T cell receptor beta chains from one sample sequenced in a study of T cells expressing NK-cell markers. No DNA is given; TCRdb re-called the 5' RACE reads and lists each CDR3 protein once. This repertoire includes almost 450,000 distinct CDR3 sequences. The specimen was blood T cells: a sorted CD56 or NKG2C T cell subset, CD4+ or CD8+ T cells, or bulk PBMC T cells (not recorded which). The receptor source for this set is a woman between 18 and 70 years old in good health.

This CDR3 reads CASSQPKQGLSNQPQHF. This chain links TRBV23-1 with TRBJ1-5; the TRBD1 assignment by TCRdb is unverifiable without DNA. TRBV23-1 counts as an open reading frame of uncertain function. The CDR3 spans 17 residues.

This chain uses TRBV4-2 with TRBJ1-6. The length of the CDR3 is 14 residues. In germline, CDR1 is LGHNA, CDR2 YNFKEQ. CDR3 amino acids: CASSQEAVPSPLHF.

The genes are TRBV7-3 and TRBJ2-1; lacking DNA, the TRBD1 call made by TCRdb goes unchecked. There are 14 residues in the CDR3. Germline values: CDR1 SGHTA, CDR2 FQGTGA. CDR3 sequence reads: CASSLASRGNEQFF.

This chain connects TRBV6-1 to TRBJ1-2; no DNA is available, so the TRBD1 call from TCRdb remains unchecked. This CDR3 has 17 residues. The germline CDR1 and CDR2 sequences are MNHNS and SASEGT. CDR3 amino acids: CASSEGPGWAANYGYTF.

The chain employs TRBV18 and TRBJ2-1. This CDR3 spans 15 amino acids. Germline V lookup: CDR1 KGHSH, CDR2 LQKENI. This CDR3 reads CASSPPTHSYNEQFF.

CDR3 amino acids: CASAGSGDTEAFF. The rearrangement joins TRBV7-6 to TRBJ1-1. CDR3 size: 13 residues. CDR1 is SGHVS, CDR2 FNYEAQ, per germline.

This chain joins TRBV7-9 and TRBJ1-5; TCRdb's D call of TRBD1 is untestable without DNA. This CDR3 is built from 15 residues. The germline CDR1 and CDR2 sequences are SEHNR and FQNEAQ (reference sequence). The CDR3 spells CASSLVGSGLEPQHF.

This chain links TRBV19 with TRBJ2-5. Germline V lookup: CDR1 LNHDA, CDR2 SQIVND (reference sequence). This CDR3 contains 13 residues. CDR3 loop: CASSNSGQETQYF.

The chain carries TRBV5-1 and TRBJ2-7; TCRdb calls TRBD1, which cannot be checked without DNA. Germline CDR1 reads SGHRS; CDR2 reads YFSETQ. The CDR3 spans 16 residues. This CDR3 is CASSSRTGDSSYEQYF.